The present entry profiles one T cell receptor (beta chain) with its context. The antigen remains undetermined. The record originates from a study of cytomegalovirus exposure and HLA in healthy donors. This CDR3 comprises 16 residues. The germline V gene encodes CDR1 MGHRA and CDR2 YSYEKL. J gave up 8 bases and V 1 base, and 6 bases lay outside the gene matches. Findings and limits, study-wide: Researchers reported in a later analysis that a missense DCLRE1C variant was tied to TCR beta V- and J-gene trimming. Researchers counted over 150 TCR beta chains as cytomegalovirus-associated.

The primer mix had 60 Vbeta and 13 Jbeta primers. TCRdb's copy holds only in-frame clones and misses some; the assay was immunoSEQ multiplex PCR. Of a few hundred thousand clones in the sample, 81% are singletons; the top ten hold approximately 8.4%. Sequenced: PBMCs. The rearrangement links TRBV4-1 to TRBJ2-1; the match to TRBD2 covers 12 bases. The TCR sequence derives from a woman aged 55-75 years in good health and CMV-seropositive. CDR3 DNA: TGCGCCAGCAGCCAAGCGACTAGCGGGAGTAAGGATGAGCAGTTCTTC. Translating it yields CASSQATSGSKDEQFF.